This T cell receptor beta chain was retrieved from a study of blood T cells in healthy people across ages. The second PCR ran about 6 to 12 cycles with a sample-barcoded 5' primer and J-beta primers. TCRdb used MiXCR to reprocess the 5' RACE reads, holding one entry per CDR3 protein. The repertoire holds about 640,000 distinct CDR3 sequences, with 25% to 30% as singletons. This TCR was recovered from a woman of 80 years or more in good health. The sample was blood.

In DNA form, the CDR3 reads TGTGCCAGCAGCGAAACCCCTTACGACTCGCAGTATTTT. This translates into CASSETPYDSQYF. The V call is TRBV2, the J call TRBJ2-3; no reliable D call. Trimming took off 6 bases at V and 10 bases at J, with 17 bases between the two ends. The germline CDR1 and CDR2 sequences are SNHLY and FYNNEI. CDR3 length: 13 amino acids. Drawing the rest from reference TRBV2 and TRBJ2-3, the complete variable domain is EPEVTQTPSHQVTQMGQEVILRCVPISNHLYFYWYRQILGQKVEFLVSFYNNEISEKSEIFDDQFSVERPDGSNFTLKIRSTKLEDSAMYFCASSETPYDSQYFGPGTRLTVL.